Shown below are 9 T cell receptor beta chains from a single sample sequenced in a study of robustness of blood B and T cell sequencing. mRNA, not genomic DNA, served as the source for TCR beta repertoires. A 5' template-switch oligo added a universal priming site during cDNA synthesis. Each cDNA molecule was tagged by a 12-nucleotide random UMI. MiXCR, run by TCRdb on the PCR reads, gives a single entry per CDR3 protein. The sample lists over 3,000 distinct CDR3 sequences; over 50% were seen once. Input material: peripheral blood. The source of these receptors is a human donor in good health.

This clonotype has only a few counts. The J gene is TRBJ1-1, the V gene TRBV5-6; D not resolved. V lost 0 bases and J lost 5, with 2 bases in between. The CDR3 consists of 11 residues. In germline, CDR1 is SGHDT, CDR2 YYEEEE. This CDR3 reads CASSLETEAFF. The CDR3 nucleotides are TGTGCCAGCAGCTTGGAGACTGAAGCTTTCTTT.

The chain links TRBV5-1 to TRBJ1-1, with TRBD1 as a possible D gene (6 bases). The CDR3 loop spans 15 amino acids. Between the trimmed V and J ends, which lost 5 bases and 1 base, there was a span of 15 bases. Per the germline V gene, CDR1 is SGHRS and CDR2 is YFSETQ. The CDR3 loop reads CASSPQGGSNTEAFF. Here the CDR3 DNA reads TGCGCCAGCAGTCCTCAAGGGGGGTCGAACACTGAAGCTTTCTTT.

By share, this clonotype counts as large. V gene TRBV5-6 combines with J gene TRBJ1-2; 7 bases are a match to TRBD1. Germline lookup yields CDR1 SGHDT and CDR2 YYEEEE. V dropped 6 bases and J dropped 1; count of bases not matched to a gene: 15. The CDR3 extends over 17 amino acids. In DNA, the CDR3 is TGTGCCAGCAAGGTCGGGACAGAGATCTTCTTTAACTATGGCTACACCTTC. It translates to CASKVGTEIFFNYGYTF.

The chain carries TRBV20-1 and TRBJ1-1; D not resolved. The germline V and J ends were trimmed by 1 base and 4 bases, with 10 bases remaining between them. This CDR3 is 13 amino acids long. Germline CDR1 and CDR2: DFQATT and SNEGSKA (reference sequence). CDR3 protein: CSARVLAGTEAFF. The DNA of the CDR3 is TGCAGTGCTAGAGTCTTAGCGGGCACTGAAGCTTTCTTT.

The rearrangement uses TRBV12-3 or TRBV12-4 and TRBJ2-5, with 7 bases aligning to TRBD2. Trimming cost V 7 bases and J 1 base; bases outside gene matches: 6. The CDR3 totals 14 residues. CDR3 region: CASKMWGGQETQYF. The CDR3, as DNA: TGTGCCAGCAAGATGTGGGGGGGCCAAGAGACCCAGTACTTC.

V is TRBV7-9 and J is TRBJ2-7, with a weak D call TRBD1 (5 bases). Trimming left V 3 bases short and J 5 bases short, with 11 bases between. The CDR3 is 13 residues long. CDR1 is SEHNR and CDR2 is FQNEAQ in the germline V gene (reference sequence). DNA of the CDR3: TGTGCCAGCAGCTTCGCTCCAGGGAACGAGCAGTACTTC. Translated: CASSFAPGNEQYF.

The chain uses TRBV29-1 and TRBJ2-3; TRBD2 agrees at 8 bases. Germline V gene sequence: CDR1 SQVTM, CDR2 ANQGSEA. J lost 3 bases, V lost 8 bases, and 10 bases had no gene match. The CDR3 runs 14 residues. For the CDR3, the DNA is TGCAGCTCCGCCGGGCGGGGGGCGACAGATACGCAGTATTTT. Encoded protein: CSSAGRGATDTQYF.

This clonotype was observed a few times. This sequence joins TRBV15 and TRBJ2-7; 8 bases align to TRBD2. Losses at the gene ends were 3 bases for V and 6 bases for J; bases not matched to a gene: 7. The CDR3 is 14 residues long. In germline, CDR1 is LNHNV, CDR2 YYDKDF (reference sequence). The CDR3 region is CATSRGLGTGEQYF. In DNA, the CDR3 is TGTGCCACCAGCAGGGGACTAGGAACGGGCGAGCAGTACTTC.

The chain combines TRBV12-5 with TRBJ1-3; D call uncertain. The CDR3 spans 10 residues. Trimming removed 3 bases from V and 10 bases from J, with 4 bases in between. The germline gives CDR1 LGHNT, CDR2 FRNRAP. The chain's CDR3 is CASGLGTIYF. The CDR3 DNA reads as TGTGCTAGTGGTTTAGGAACCATATATTTT. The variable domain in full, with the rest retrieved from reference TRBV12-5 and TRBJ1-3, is DARVTQTPRHKVTEMGQEVTMRCQPILGHNTVFWYRQTMMQGLELLAYFRNRAPLDDSGMPKDRFSAEMPDATLATLKIQPSEPRDSAVYFCASGLGTIYFGEGSWLTVV.